This T cell receptor beta chain was recovered during a study of cytomegalovirus exposure and HLA in healthy donors. Study conclusions and caveats: Excluded: some indistinguishable V segments such as TRBV6-2 and TRBV6-3. Whilst most TCR sequences proved rare, a subset of public TCRs occurred across many donors. The productive fraction for most TCR beta V segments was about 90% or about 30% in an earlier analysis.

It was with 60 Vbeta and 13 Jbeta primers that the PCR ran. In the authors' methods: A later analysis tallied some 80 million unique TCR beta chains, 9.5 million to 14 million of them shared. Profiling relied on immunoSEQ multiplex PCR, and the TCRdb table lists in-frame clones only, not all of them. For V, J and clone size, that table is used; D and trimming come from the DNA. The sample carries fewer than 250,000 clones, approximately 78% recorded once. This CDR3 has 14 amino acids. Germline V gives CDR1 SNHLY, CDR2 FYNNEI. The trim removed 3 bases at V and 6 bases at J, leaving 1 base unmatched. Concerning this clone: What it binds is not known.

The sequence came from a woman under 40 in good health and CMV-seropositive. The sequenced sample was PBMCs. The J gene is TRBJ1-4, the V gene TRBV2, with TRBD1 matching over 10 bases. The CDR3 region is CASSDGTGDEKLFF. Here the CDR3 DNA reads TGTGCCAGCAGTGATGGGACAGGGGATGAAAAACTGTTTTTT.